These 18 T cell receptor beta chains originate from one sample sequenced in a study of T cell responses to AZD1222 COVID-19 vaccine. Produced via immunoSEQ multiplex PCR; TCRdb's table is partial and in-frame only. The table includes around 120,000 clones, around 89% detected once. The material was peripheral blood, obtained on day 0 of MenACWY control vaccination. The receptors were gathered from an adult in good health.

This chain connects TRBV11-2 to TRBJ2-2, with 10 nucleotides matching TRBD2. Trimming cost V 5 bases and J 1 base; bases outside gene matches: 4. This CDR3 has 16 amino acids. Germline V gene sequence: CDR1 SGHAT, CDR2 FQNNGV. CDR3 protein: CASSPLAGGNTGELFF. The DNA for the CDR3 is TGTGCCAGCAGCCCCTTAGCGGGAGGGAACACCGGGGAGCTGTTTTTT. Together with reference TRBV11-2 and TRBJ2-2, the CDR3 gives the full variable domain: EAGVAQSPRYKIIEKRQSVAFWCNPISGHATLYWYQQILGQGPKLLIQFQNNGVVDDSQLPKDRFSAERLKGVDSTLKIQPAKLEDSAVYLCASSPLAGGNTGELFFGEGSRLTVL.

The chain has TRBV10-3 and TRBJ1-5, with 9 bases that match TRBD1. Germline V gene lookup returns CDR1 ENHRY and CDR2 SYGVKD. This CDR3 region has 14 residues. The junction had 0 bases not matched to a gene; V was cut back by 4 bases and J by 2 bases. The CDR3, as DNA: TGTGCCATCAGTGGGACAGGGGGCAATCAGCCCCAGCATTTT. It codes for CAISGTGGNQPQHF.

This clone was seen just once. The chain links TRBV5-6 to TRBJ1-1; 7 bases agree with TRBD1. CDR1 and CDR2 (germline): SGHDT, YYEEEE. Losses at the gene ends were 3 bases for V and 7 bases for J; bases not matched to a gene: 6. This CDR3 region has 13 residues. The CDR3 protein is CASSYGTANEAFF. The CDR3 DNA sequence: TGTGCCAGCAGCTACGGGACAGCTAATGAAGCTTTCTTT.

V gene TRBV3-1 (or the pseudogene TRBV3-2) combines with J gene TRBJ2-7; 10 bases agree with TRBD2. CDR1 is LGHDT, CDR2 YNNKEL, per germline (reference sequence). Trimming removed 2 bases from V and 2 bases from J; junction bases left unmatched: 3. The CDR3 is made up of 15 amino acids. CDR3 sequence (DNA): TGTGCCAGCAGCCAACTAGCGGGAGTGACCTACGAGCAGTACTTC. Translated, it gives CASSQLAGVTYEQYF.

Here the CDR3 DNA reads TGTGCCAGCAGTACGGGAGGGAACTACGAGCAGTACTTC. Its protein product is CASSTGGNYEQYF. V is TRBV11-1 and J is TRBJ2-7; 8 positions agree with TRBD2. CDR3 length: 13 residues. V shed 6 bases and J 3 bases; nucleotides not matched to a gene: 4. Germline V gene lookup returns CDR1 SGHAT and CDR2 FQDESV (reference sequence).

The chain uses TRBV12-5 and TRBJ1-1; 8 nucleotides match TRBD1. The CDR3 is 15 amino acids. V gave up 7 bases and J gave up 4 bases; unmatched junction bases: 11. Germline assignment: CDR1 LGHNT and CDR2 FRNRAP. The CDR3 region has the DNA TGTGCTAGTGCCAAAGGACAGGGAGGGAGCACTGAAGCTTTCTTT. It codes for CASAKGQGGSTEAFF.

This chain links TRBV7-9 with TRBJ1-2; D perhaps matches TRBD1 (6 bases). The CDR3 extends over 15 amino acids. Trimming took 1 base from V and 5 from J, leaving 14 bases between them. CDR1 SEHNR and CDR2 FQNEAQ come from the germline V gene (reference sequence). Written as DNA, the CDR3 is TGTGCCAGCAGCTTAGACCTCGGGGGGCGGTATGGCTACACCTTC. Its translation is CASSLDLGGRYGYTF.

The DNA for the CDR3 is TGTGCCAGCAGCGCTAACACGGGCGAGCAGTACTTC. Its protein is CASSANTGEQYF. The chain uses TRBV9 and TRBJ2-7; no reliable D call. This CDR3 spans 12 amino acids. Trimming stripped 3 bases from V and 6 bases from J, with 10 bases between. CDR1 is SGDLS, CDR2 YYNGEE, per germline.

This clone was counted a single time. The rearrangement joins TRBV5-6 to TRBJ1-2; 7 bases agree with TRBD1. Unmatched junction bases numbered 4, after V lost 1 base and J lost 4 bases. The germline gives CDR1 SGHDT, CDR2 YYEEEE. The CDR3 runs 14 residues. CDR3 region: CASSLWAGGYGYTF. Here the CDR3 DNA reads TGTGCCAGCAGCTTGTGGGCAGGGGGCTATGGCTACACCTTC.

V is TRBV13 and J is TRBJ2-1; 9 bases agree with TRBD2. This CDR3 is 16 amino acids long. The ends lost 4 bases at V and 4 bases at J; junction bases unmatched: 8. The V gene's germline CDR1 is PRHDT and CDR2 FYEKMQ (reference sequence). The CDR3 spells CASSSRGGAVYNEQFF. DNA of the CDR3: TGTGCCAGCAGCTCCCGCGGGGGGGCCGTTTACAATGAGCAGTTCTTC.

This clone was seen a handful of times. The chain carries TRBV6-5 and TRBJ1-1; maybe TRBD1 (5 bases). Germline V gene sequence: CDR1 MNHEY, CDR2 SVGAGI. This CDR3 is 14 amino acids long. V shed 1 base and J shed 6 bases, with 12 bases lying between them. The CDR3 protein is CASSYFSGTAEAFF. Written as DNA, the CDR3 is TGTGCCAGCAGTTACTTCTCCGGGACGGCTGAAGCTTTCTTT.

The CDR3 region is CASSLRPASVGANVLTF. The DNA for the CDR3 is TGTGCCAGCAGTTTACGGCCTGCGTCAGTAGGGGCCAACGTCCTGACTTTC. V is TRBV27 and J is TRBJ2-6; D gene ambiguous. The CDR3 loop spans 17 amino acids. Germline values: CDR1 MNHEY, CDR2 SMNVEV (reference sequence). Trimming left V 2 bases short and J 4 bases short, with 15 bases between.

V and J are TRBV19 and TRBJ1-1; the D is unclear. CDR1 is LNHDA, CDR2 SQIVND, per germline (reference sequence). This CDR3 has 8 amino acids. The CDR3 spells CFKFEAFF. CDR3 bases: TGTTTTAAGTTTGAAGCTTTCTTT.

The CDR3 nucleotides read TGCGCCAGCAGCCGTGTAGCGGGAGCCCCCACAGATACGCAGTATTTT. Translating it yields CASSRVAGAPTDTQYF. The chain has TRBV4-3 and TRBJ2-3, with TRBD2 matching over 9 bases. Trimming removed 4 bases from V and 2 bases from J; junction bases left unmatched: 7. The length of the CDR3 is 16 residues. From germline, CDR1 is LGHNA and CDR2 YSLEER.

The chain combines TRBV10-3 with TRBJ2-7; no firm D call. The CDR3 is 14 amino acids. Germline lookup yields CDR1 ENHRY and CDR2 SYGVKD. Trimming took off 4 bases at V and 2 bases at J, with 12 bases between the two ends. This chain's CDR3 is CAISVERAPYEQYF. CDR3 sequence (DNA): TGTGCCATCAGTGTGGAACGGGCCCCCTACGAGCAGTACTTC.

The gene calls are TRBV18 and TRBJ2-3, with D maybe TRBD2 (7 bases). The CDR3 sequence is 16 residues long. From germline, CDR1 is KGHSH and CDR2 LQKENI. The V and J ends lost 2 bases and 0 bases respectively, with 12 bases between them. The CDR3 spells CASSPTGGWSTDTQYF. Written as DNA, the CDR3 is TGTGCCAGCTCACCAACGGGGGGCTGGAGCACAGATACGCAGTATTTT.

This clone appeared once. The V gene is TRBV6-2 or TRBV6-3, the J gene TRBJ2-3; TRBD2 might be the D (5 bases). The ends were cut back, 5 bases at V and 3 bases at J, with 18 bases in the middle. Germline V CDR1 and CDR2: MNHEY, SVGEGT. This CDR3 region has 16 residues. The CDR3 sequence: CASSAPRDPVTDTQYF. DNA of the CDR3: TGTGCCAGCAGTGCCCCCCGGGATCCAGTGACAGATACGCAGTATTTT.

The rearrangement uses TRBV9 and TRBJ1-5; 7 nucleotides agree with TRBD1. Germline-derived CDR1 and CDR2 are SGDLS and YYNGEE. After removal of 0 bases from V and 4 bases from J, the junction contained 4 bases not matched to a gene. The CDR3 covers 15 residues. CDR3 DNA sequence: TGTGCCAGCAGCGTAGAAGGGACAGTTAATCAGCCCCAGCATTTT. Its translation: CASSVEGTVNQPQHF.